This is a list of T cell receptor beta chains from one sample in a study of cytomegalovirus exposure and HLA in healthy donors. TCRdb's table, derived via immunoSEQ multiplex PCR, lists solely in-frame clones and lacks some. This table has roughly 190,000 clones, approximately 80% appearing once. Specimen: PBMCs. Receptors originate from a woman between 40 and 55 years old in good health and CMV-seronegative. Both conserved end residues are part of each CDR3. The D gene is left open where the match is weak. Rows may omit the clone size; those that give it use once, few, many or a size class.

TRBV9	NA	14	TRBJ1-5	NA	TGTGCCAGCAGCGTCAACGGGGGAAATCAGCCCCAGCATTTT	CASSVNGGNQPQHF
TRBV5-6	NA	16	TRBJ1-2	TRBD1	TGTGCCAGCAGCCGATGGACAGGGGAAAAAGGATATGGCTACACCTTC	CASSRWTGEKGYGYTF
TRBV7-3	once	16	TRBJ2-3	TRBD2	TGTGCCAGCAGCCAGGGACTAGGAAGGTTTACAGATACGCAGTATTTT	CASSQGLGRFTDTQYF
TRBV5-6	few	15	TRBJ1-3	NA	TGTGCCAGCAGCAGGACAGCGACTTCTGGAAACACCATATATTTT	CASSRTATSGNTIYF
TRBV19	NA	13	TRBJ1-1	NA	TGTGCCAGCCCCAACTTAGGGACAAATGAAGCTTTCTTT	CASPNLGTNEAFF
TRBV21-1	NA	16	TRBJ2-2	NA	TGTGCCAGCAGCCCTCACGGGGGGATTAACACCGGGGAGCTGTTTTTT	CASSPHGGINTGELFF
TRBV19	NA	15	TRBJ2-5	NA	TGTGCCACCCGACAAAACGGGGGTCTGGGGGAGACCCAGTACTTC	CATRQNGGLGETQYF
TRBV5-5	NA	16	TRBJ1-1	NA	TGTGCCAGCAGCTTTTCTTTAGGGCGGGTTGAGACTGAAGCTTTCTTT	CASSFSLGRVETEAFF
TRBV6-4	NA	14	TRBJ1-2	NA	TGTGCCAGCAGTGACTCCGATAGGGGTAGGGGCTACACCTTC	CASSDSDRGRGYTF
TRBV19	NA	15	TRBJ2-7	NA	TGTGCCAGTACCTCTCGGGACAAGGGATCCTACGAGCAGTACTTC	CASTSRDKGSYEQYF
TRBV10-3	NA	14	TRBJ2-1	TRBD1	TGTGCCATCAGGGGACAGCAGCAAAACAATGAGCAGTTCTTC	CAIRGQQQNNEQFF
TRBV15	medium-sized	16	TRBJ1-5	NA	TGTGCCACCAGCACGCTTAGGGGAGGGAGCAATCAGCCCCAGCATTTT	CATSTLRGGSNQPQHF
TRBV6-5	NA	15	TRBJ1-3	NA	TGTGCCAGCAGTACCTATTGGGGGGACGGAAACACCATATATTTT	CASSTYWGDGNTIYF
TRBV1	NA	19	TRBJ2-2	NA	TGCACCAGCAGCCAACCCTCTCCCCGGACAGGGGGAAACACCGGGGAGCTGTTTTTT	CTSSQPSPRTGGNTGELFF
TRBV7-2	NA	13	TRBJ2-7	NA	TGTGCCGGCAGCTTAGAGCTGGTGTACGAGCAGTACTTC	CAGSLELVYEQYF
TRBV6-5	NA	15	TRBJ1-1	NA	TGTGCCAGCAGTTATCTTGACAGGACGAACACTGAAGCTTTCTTT	CASSYLDRTNTEAFF
TRBV6-1	NA	13	TRBJ2-6	NA	TGTGCTACGGTGAGCTCTGGGGCCAACGTCCTGACTTTC	CATVSSGANVLTF
TRBV4-1	NA	16	TRBJ1-2	NA	TGCGCCAGCAGCCAAGTACGGGGGGACTTTAACTATGGCTACACCTTC	CASSQVRGDFNYGYTF
TRBV5-1	NA	13	TRBJ2-3	TRBD1	TGCGCCAGCAGCTCGCTACAGGGGAATACGCAGTATTTT	CASSSLQGNTQYF
TRBV9	once	15	TRBJ1-5	NA	TGTGCCAGCAGCGTCGGCGCAGGGGAAAATCAGCCCCAGCATTTT	CASSVGAGENQPQHF
TRBV5-1	NA	13	TRBJ1-1	TRBD1	TGCGCCAGCAGCTTCGACAGGGCGGCTGAAGCTTTCTTT	CASSFDRAAEAFF
TRBV19	few	14	TRBJ1-1	NA	TGTGCCAGTAAAGGGCGGGGAAATGGTGTGCTAGCTTTCTTT	CASKGRGNGVLAFF
TRBV19	NA	16	TRBJ2-1	TRBD2	TGTGCCAGTAGTAAGAAGCGGGAGAAGGCCTACAATGAGCAGTTCTTC	CASSKKREKAYNEQFF
TRBV6-1	NA	14	TRBJ1-2	TRBD1	TGTGCCAGCAGTGAAGCTGAGACAGGGGTTGGCTACACCTTC	CASSEAETGVGYTF
TRBV9	NA	15	TRBJ2-3	TRBD2	TGTGCCAGCAGCGCTAGCGGGTTTCCCACAGATACGCAGTATTTT	CASSASGFPTDTQYF